Below, one TCR beta chain is given with its context. Antigen unknown. The sample comes from a study of a mutant IDH1 vaccine in newly diagnosed glioma. Overall study: Following radiotherapy alone, or alongside temozolomide cycles, vaccination was started after an interval of 4-6 weeks. Findings of the study overall: Among all patients, vaccine-induced immune responses occurred in around 93%.

Some clones are missing from TCRdb's copy, which holds only in-frame ones; the method was immunoSEQ multiplex PCR. Seen here are 40,000 or so clones, 65% to 90% observed once, and the top ten hold about 17%. This sample's time point: week 47, end of study. The content of each vaccine dose was 300 ug of mutant IDH1 20-mer peptide, and topical imiquimod accompanied it. In every donor, the tumor was a new WHO grade 3 or 4 IDH1-mutant, ATRX-lost astrocytoma. From germline, CDR1 is SGHTA and CDR2 FQGNSA. CDR3 length equals 18 residues. V lost 1 base and J 1 base, leaving 20 bases between the germline ends.

The sequence derives from a man aged 18 to 30 with glioma. Some clones in this sample may be carry-over from other donors' samples. Here the sequenced sample was PBMCs, taken from a glioma patient whose treatment included an IDH1 peptide vaccine. V gene TRBV7-2 combines with J gene TRBJ2-7, with TRBD2 as a possible D gene (7 bases). The CDR3: CASSLEGEGGGLSYEQYF. CDR3 coding DNA: TGTGCCAGCAGCTTAGAAGGGGAAGGCGGGGGCCTATCCTACGAGCAGTACTTC.